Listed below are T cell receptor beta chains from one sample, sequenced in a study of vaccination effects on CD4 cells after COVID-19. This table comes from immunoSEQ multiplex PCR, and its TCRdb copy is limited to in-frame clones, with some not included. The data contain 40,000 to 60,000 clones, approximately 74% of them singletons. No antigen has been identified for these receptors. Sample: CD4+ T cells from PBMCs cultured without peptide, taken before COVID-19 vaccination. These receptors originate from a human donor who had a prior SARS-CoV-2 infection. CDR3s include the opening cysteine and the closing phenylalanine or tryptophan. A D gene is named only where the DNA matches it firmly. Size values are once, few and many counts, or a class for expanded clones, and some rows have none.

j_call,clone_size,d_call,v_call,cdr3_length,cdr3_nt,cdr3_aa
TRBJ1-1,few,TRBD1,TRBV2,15,TGTGCCAGCAGGGACAGGGGCTATTTGAACACTGAAGCTTTCTTT,CASRDRGYLNTEAFF
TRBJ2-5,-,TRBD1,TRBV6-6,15,TGTGCCAGCAGTTATCCGGGACAGGGACAAGAGACCCAGTACTTC,CASSYPGQGQETQYF
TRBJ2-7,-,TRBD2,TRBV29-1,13,TGCAGCGTCTGTACTAGCGGGAGTGAAGAGCAGTACTTC,CSVCTSGSEEQYF
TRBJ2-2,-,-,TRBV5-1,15,TGCGCCAGCAGCTTTGGAGGGCCGAACACCGGGGAGCTGTTTTTT,CASSFGGPNTGELFF
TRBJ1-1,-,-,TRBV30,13,TGTGCCTGGACCGTGGAGGGGGGCACTGAAGCTTTCTTT,CAWTVEGGTEAFF
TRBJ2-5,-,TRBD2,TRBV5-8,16,TGTGCCAGCAGCCCCCTAGCGGGGGGCTATCAAGAGACCCAGTACTTC,CASSPLAGGYQETQYF
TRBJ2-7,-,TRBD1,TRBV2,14,TGTGCCAGCAGACGGGACAGGCACGATTACGAGCAGTACTTC,CASRRDRHDYEQYF
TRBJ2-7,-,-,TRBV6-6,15,TGTGCCAGCAGCTATGACAGCACCCCCGACTACGAGCAGTACTTC,CASSYDSTPDYEQYF
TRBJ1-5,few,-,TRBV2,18,TGTGCCAGCGGATGGGAGACAGGACGGGCACCGGGAAGTCAGCCCCAGCATTTT,CASGWETGRAPGSQPQHF
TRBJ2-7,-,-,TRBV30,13,TGTGCTTCAGAGGGGTTCAGCTCCTACGAGCAGTACTTC,CASEGFSSYEQYF
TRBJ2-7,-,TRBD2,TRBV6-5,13,TGTGCCAGCAGAAGACTAGCGACCTCCGAGCAGTACTTC,CASRRLATSEQYF
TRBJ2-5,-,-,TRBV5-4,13,TGTGCCAGCAGCTCGAGAACTCTAGAGACCCAGTACTTC,CASSSRTLETQYF
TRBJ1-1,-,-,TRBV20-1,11,TGCAGTGCTCCGGACGGTGTTGAAGCTTTCTTT,CSAPDGVEAFF
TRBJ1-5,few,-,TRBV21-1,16,TGTGCCAGCAGCAACCCTTGGAAAGGGGGCAATCAGCCCCAGCATTTT,CASSNPWKGGNQPQHF
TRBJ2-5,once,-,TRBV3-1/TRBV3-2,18,TGTGCCAGCAGCCAATACGGCGTAGGGCAGGGGGGTGGTGAGACCCAGTACTTC,CASSQYGVGQGGGETQYF
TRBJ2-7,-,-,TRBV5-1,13,TGCGCCAGCAGGCAGGGAGGCTCCTACGAGCAGTACTTC,CASRQGGSYEQYF
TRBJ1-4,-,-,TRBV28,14,TGTGCCAGCAGTCCCGTTCCTACACGGGAAAAACTGTTTTTT,CASSPVPTREKLFF
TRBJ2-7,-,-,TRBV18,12,TGTGCCAGCTCACCGGCTTCAGGCGAGCAGTACTTC,CASSPASGEQYF
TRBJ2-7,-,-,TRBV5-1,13,TGCGCCAGCAGCTTGGACTGGGCCTACGAGCAGTACTTC,CASSLDWAYEQYF
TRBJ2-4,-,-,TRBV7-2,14,TGTGCCAGCAGTAATAGCCGGGCTCAAAACATTCAGTACTTC,CASSNSRAQNIQYF
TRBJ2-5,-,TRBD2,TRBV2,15,TGTGCCAGCACCAACATACTAGCGGGGGTGGAGACCCAGTACTTC,CASTNILAGVETQYF
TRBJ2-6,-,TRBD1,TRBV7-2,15,TGTGCCAGCAGCCAGGGGGTGGATGGGGCCAACGTCCTGACTTTC,CASSQGVDGANVLTF
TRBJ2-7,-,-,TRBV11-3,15,TGTGCCAGCAGCGGATCCGGGAGAGTTCCTGGGGAGCAGTACTTC,CASSGSGRVPGEQYF
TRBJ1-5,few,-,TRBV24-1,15,TGTGCCACCAGTGATGGGCAGGGGTCCCGTCAGCCCCAGCATTTT,CATSDGQGSRQPQHF
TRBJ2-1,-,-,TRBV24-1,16,TGTGCCACCAGTGATTTGCCGGGACGTATGTATAATGAGCAGTTCTTC,CATSDLPGRMYNEQFF
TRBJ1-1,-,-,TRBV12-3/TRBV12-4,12,TGTGCCAGCAGTTTAATGAACACTGAAGCTTTCTTT,CASSLMNTEAFF
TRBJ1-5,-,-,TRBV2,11,TGTGCCAGCAGTCGGGGTCAGCCCCAGCATTTT,CASSRGQPQHF
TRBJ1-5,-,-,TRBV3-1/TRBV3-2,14,TGTGCCAGCAGCCAAGATTGGGGTAATCAGCCCCAGCATTTT,CASSQDWGNQPQHF
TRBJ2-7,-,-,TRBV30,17,TGTGCCTGGAGTTCTGTAAGGGGCCTCACCAACTCCTACGAGCAGTACTTC,CAWSSVRGLTNSYEQYF
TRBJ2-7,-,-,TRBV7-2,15,TGTGCCAGCAGCCAAGCCCCGGACTTGAGTTACGAGCAGTACTTC,CASSQAPDLSYEQYF
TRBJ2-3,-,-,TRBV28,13,TGTGCCAGTTCCCGAGTCGGGAAAGATACGCAGTATTTT,CASSRVGKDTQYF
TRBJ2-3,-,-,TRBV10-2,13,TGCGCCAGCCTGGACCTCAGCGATTCTACGCAGTATTTT,CASLDLSDSTQYF
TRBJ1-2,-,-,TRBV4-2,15,TGTGCCAGCAGCCAAGATGTCAGAAATAACTATGGCTACACCTTC,CASSQDVRNNYGYTF
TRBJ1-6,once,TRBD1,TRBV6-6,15,TGTGCCAGCAGTCAACGACAGGGGTCGAATTCACCCCTCCACTTT,CASSQRQGSNSPLHF
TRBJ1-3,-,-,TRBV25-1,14,TGTGCCAGCAGTGACCAGATAACTGGAAACACCATATATTTT,CASSDQITGNTIYF
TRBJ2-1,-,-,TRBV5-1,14,TGCGCCAGCAGTCAGACACCCTCCTACAATGAGCAGTTCTTC,CASSQTPSYNEQFF
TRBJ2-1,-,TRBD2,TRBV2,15,TGTGCCAGCAGTGTGGAGCGGGGACTCAGCAATGAGCAGTTCTTC,CASSVERGLSNEQFF
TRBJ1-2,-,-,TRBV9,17,TGTGCCAGCAGCAACCGTCCATGGGGGGGTATTGGCTATGGCTACACCTTC,CASSNRPWGGIGYGYTF
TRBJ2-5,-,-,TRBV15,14,TGTGCCACCAGCAGGGGGGGGCAGGGCGAGACCCAGTACTTC,CATSRGGQGETQYF
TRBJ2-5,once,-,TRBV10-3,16,TGTGCCATCAGTGCCTTATCCCGCCAGGGGCGAGAGACCCAGTACTTC,CAISALSRQGRETQYF
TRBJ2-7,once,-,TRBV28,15,TGTGCCAGCAGTTCCCCCGGGACACCGCCCTACGAGCAGTACTTC,CASSSPGTPPYEQYF
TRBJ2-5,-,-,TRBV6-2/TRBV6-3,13,TGTGCCAGCAGTCAACACCGCAGAGAGACCCAGTACTTC,CASSQHRRETQYF
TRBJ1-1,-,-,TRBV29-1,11,TGCAGCGTTGACCTAGGGACTGAAGCTTTCTTT,CSVDLGTEAFF
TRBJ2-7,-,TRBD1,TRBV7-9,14,TGTGCCAGCAGCACGAACAGGGGGCCCCACGAGCAGTACTTC,CASSTNRGPHEQYF
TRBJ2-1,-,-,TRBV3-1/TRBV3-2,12,TGTGCCAGCAGCCCAAGGGGGAGCACTCAGTTCTTC,CASSPRGSTQFF
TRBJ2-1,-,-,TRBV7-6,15,TGTGCCAGCAGCTTAGGAGGACTGTCTGTCAATGAGCAGTTCTTC,CASSLGGLSVNEQFF
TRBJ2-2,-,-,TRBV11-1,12,TGTGCCAGCAGGCAGGGTGCCGGGGAGCTGTTTTTT,CASRQGAGELFF
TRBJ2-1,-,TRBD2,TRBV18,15,TGTGCCAGCTCACCGCCTAGCGGGGAAAGGATTGAGCAGTTCTTC,CASSPPSGERIEQFF
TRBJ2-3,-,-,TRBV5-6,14,TGTGCCAGCAGCCGGGACAAGAGCACAGATACGCAGTATTTT,CASSRDKSTDTQYF
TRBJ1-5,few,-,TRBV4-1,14,TGCGCCAGCAGCCAAGATAGCCTTAATCAGCCCCAGCATTTT,CASSQDSLNQPQHF
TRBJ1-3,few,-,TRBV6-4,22,TGTGCCAGCAGTGACTCGGGTTTGGCGCAAACGGGCAGAAAGGACTCTGGAAACACCATATATTTT,CASSDSGLAQTGRKDSGNTIYF